The present TCR beta chain was sequenced within a study of T-cell memory formation after mild COVID-19. Study observations and caveats: The study detected some responding clones in pre-infection memory, suggesting cross-reactive memory joined. Day 37-peaking second-wave clones had unconfirmed SARS-CoV-2 specificity.

TCRdb used MiXCR to reprocess the 5' RACE reads, holding one entry per CDR3 protein. Among approximately 100,000 distinct CDR3 sequences listed, about 17% were seen once. The ends were cut back, 6 bases at V and 4 bases at J, with 16 bases in the middle. Germline values: CDR1 SQVTM, CDR2 ANQGSEA. The CDR3 has 13 amino acids. In regard to this clonotype: Its antigen is unidentified.

Sequencing used PBMCs or a T cell subset sorted from them (not recorded which). The gene calls are TRBV29-1 and TRBJ2-7; no reliable D call. This clonotype originated in an adult woman who had mild COVID-19 (a few samples of this study predate the infection). Cell type and time point are not known. In DNA form, the CDR3 reads TGCAGCGTCCAGGCCCCGAGTACTTACGAGCAGTACTTC. Amino acid sequence: CSVQAPSTYEQYF.